The source of this TCR beta chain is a study of graft-versus-host responses after intestinal transplantation. On the study more broadly: As for transplant type, recipients had multivisceral, liver-intestinal, or isolated intestinal grafts. Study outcomes and limitations: Analysis identified GvH clones in recipient marrow, with some appearing first in ileum or blood. Allografts from individuals with graft-donor T cell macrochimerism displayed high graft-versus-host to host-versus-graft clonal ratios. Declines in HvG clones occurring early post-transplant were associated with peak circulating GvH clone levels.

Using immunoSEQ multiplex PCR, the repertoire was profiled, and TCRdb retains in-frame clones only, with some absent. The sample has 29,000 or so clones, about 80% seen once. The germline V gene encodes CDR1 MNHEY and CDR2 SMNVEV (reference sequence). With 2 bases removed from V and 2 bases from J, the gap between germline ends came to 17 bases. The CDR3 totals 17 residues. From the graft tissue, intraepithelial and lamina propria lymphocytes were released through processing. Notes on this clone: Its matching antigen is unknown.

The sequencing used ileum tissue, collected 98 days after intestinal transplantation. The TCR sequence derives from a human patient who received an intestinal transplant, so some T cells may come from the graft donor. The rearrangement joins TRBV27 to TRBJ2-3; D possibly uses TRBD1 or TRBD2 (7 bases each). The CDR3 loop reads CASSLQGGGSFTDTQYF. For the CDR3, the DNA is TGTGCCAGCAGTTTACAGGGGGGGGGCTCATTCACAGATACGCAGTATTTT.